The 29 T cell receptor beta chains presented below share a single source sample, sequenced in a study of Ad26.COV2.S vaccination and SARS-CoV-2 variants. Sequencing used immunoSEQ multiplex PCR; TCRdb keeps in-frame clones, though not all of them. The profile shows about 320,000 clones, more than 70% of them singletons. Regarding treatment: roughly 20 received Ad26.COV2.S at low or high dose, single or two shots; roughly five received placebo; per-sample allocation not given. It was on day 63 after the first vaccine or placebo injection that samples were taken. This sample comprised peripheral blood, obtained in a trial of Ad26.COV2.S vaccine versus placebo. The receptor source for this set is a person aged 18 to 65 who received the Ad26.COV2.S COVID-19 vaccine or a placebo.

The chain couples TRBV19 to TRBJ2-4, with D possibly TRBD2 on 5 matching bases. Per germline, CDR1 LNHDA and CDR2 SQIVND (reference sequence). The CDR3 totals 15 residues. Trimming pared 2 bases from V and 2 bases from J, leaving 10 bases between. CDR3 region: CASSIPTGTKNIQYF. The CDR3 DNA reads as TGTGCCAGTAGTATACCCACCGGGACCAAAAACATTCAGTACTTC.

The rearrangement joins TRBV7-3 to TRBJ2-2; 7 nucleotides agree with TRBD1. The ends lost 5 bases at V and 4 bases at J; junction bases unmatched: 10. The CDR3 has 16 amino acids. Germline V gives CDR1 SGHTA, CDR2 FQGTGA. The CDR3, as DNA: TGTGCCAGCAGCCAACAACAGGGGCCGTCCACCGGGGAGCTGTTTTTT. Its protein product is CASSQQQGPSTGELFF.

This clone has only one observation. The V call is TRBV18, the J call TRBJ1-2; D is perhaps TRBD1 (6 bases). This CDR3 spans 14 amino acids. Germline V gene sequence: CDR1 KGHSH, CDR2 LQKENI. With 2 bases removed from V and 4 bases from J, the gap between germline ends came to 11 bases. The CDR3 DNA is TGTGCCAGCTCACCATACAGGGAAAGCTATGGCTACACCTTC. This translates into CASSPYRESYGYTF. Together with reference TRBV18 and TRBJ1-2, the CDR3 gives the full variable domain: NAGVMQNPRHLVRRRGQEARLRCSPMKGHSHVYWYRQLPEEGLKFMVYLQKENIIDESGMPKERFSAEFPKEGPSILRIQQVVRGDSAAYFCASSPYRESYGYTFGSGTRLTVV.

CDR3 in amino acids: CASSLVNTEAFF. CDR3 in DNA: TGTGCCAGCAGTCTAGTGAACACTGAAGCTTTCTTT. The chain combines TRBV12-3 or TRBV12-4 with TRBJ1-1; D remains unclear. There are 12 residues in the CDR3. Trimming removed 5 bases from V and 0 bases from J, with 4 bases in between.

Here the CDR3 reads CASSLVGQGRYNSPLHF. The CDR3 DNA sequence: TGTGCCAGCAGCTTGGTGGGACAGGGGCGCTATAATTCACCCCTCCACTTT. The chain is built from TRBV5-6 and TRBJ1-6, with 10 bases identical to TRBD1. The J segment lost 3 bases and the V segment lost 0 bases, leaving 3 bases of the junction unmatched. CDR1 is SGHDT, CDR2 YYEEEE, per germline. The CDR3 is 17 amino acids.

The chain has TRBV7-2 and TRBJ2-2; D is perhaps TRBD1 (6 bases). CDR3 size: 15 residues. Deletions cut 0 bases from V and 3 bases from J, with 8 bases between. Looked up from germline, CDR1 is SGHTA and CDR2 is FQGNSA. The CDR3 DNA is TGTGCCAGCAGCTTAGCGGGGGCGCACACCGGGGAGCTGTTTTTT. It yields the protein CASSLAGAHTGELFF.

The chain combines TRBV3-1 (or the pseudogene TRBV3-2) with TRBJ2-6; possible D gene TRBD1, 6 bases. Between the trimmed V and J ends, which lost 0 bases and 1 base, there was a span of 13 bases. Germline V CDR1 and CDR2: LGHDT, YNNKEL (reference sequence). This CDR3 spans 18 amino acids. CDR3 loop: CASSQEWDTGSGANVLTF. The CDR3 bases are TGTGCCAGCAGCCAAGAGTGGGACACAGGGTCTGGGGCCAACGTCCTGACTTTC.

The V gene is TRBV21-1, the J gene TRBJ1-1. TRBV21-1 is an annotated pseudogene. The CDR3 runs 17 residues. For the CDR3, the DNA is TGTGCCAGCAGCAAAAAAATCTCGGACGAACGGAACACTGAAGCTTTCTTT. As protein: CASSKKISDERNTEAFF.

The chain links TRBV10-1 to TRBJ2-7; D unclear. CDR3 length: 15 residues. The V and J ends lost 6 bases and 3 bases respectively, with 18 bases between them. From germline, CDR1 is WNHNN and CDR2 SYGVQD (reference sequence). CDR3: CASSQGKAICYEQYF. The CDR3 region has the DNA TGCGCCAGCAGCCAAGGCAAGGCAATTTGCTACGAGCAGTACTTC.

The chain combines TRBV7-2 with TRBJ1-2; D is ambiguous. Germline assignment: CDR1 SGHTA and CDR2 FQGNSA. V lost 5 bases, J lost 5 bases, and 15 bases lay in between. The CDR3 is 14 amino acids. The CDR3 DNA reads as TGTGCCAGCAGCCCCCTTAGCGGGCAGTATGGCTACACCTTC. Translated: CASSPLSGQYGYTF. Drawing the rest from reference TRBV7-2 and TRBJ1-2, the complete variable domain is GAGVSQSPSNKVTEKGKDVELRCDPISGHTALYWYRQSLGQGLEFLIYFQGNSAPDKSGLPSDRFSAERTGGSVSTLTIQRTQQEDSAVYLCASSPLSGQYGYTFGSGTRLTVV.

The CDR3 DNA reads TGTGCCAGCAGTTTAGGACTAACAGATACGCAGTATTTT. This encodes CASSLGLTDTQYF. This chain connects TRBV12-3 or TRBV12-4 to TRBJ2-3, with D possibly TRBD2 on 5 matching bases. CDR3 length equals 13 residues. The V end lost 1 base, the J end lost 3 bases, and 5 bases lay between the germline ends.

The chain is built from TRBV5-1 and TRBJ1-1; 11 nucleotides agree with TRBD1. V dropped 4 bases and J dropped 6; count of bases not matched to a gene: 8. CDR3 size: 15 residues. Germline values: CDR1 SGHRS, CDR2 YFSETQ. The CDR3 spells CASSDRTGGASEAFF. Here the CDR3 DNA reads TGCGCCAGCAGCGACCGGACAGGGGGCGCTTCTGAAGCTTTCTTT.

The chain links TRBV6-1 to TRBJ2-1; D unresolved. The ends were cut back, 1 base at V and 7 bases at J, with 5 bases in the middle. The CDR3 contains 12 residues. CDR1 is MNHNS, CDR2 SASEGT, per germline. CDR3 protein: CASSEVGNEQFF. The CDR3 nucleotides read TGTGCCAGCAGTGAAGTCGGTAATGAGCAGTTCTTC.

The chain is built from TRBV30 and TRBJ2-2, with a tentative D call TRBD1 (7 bases). V was cut by 0 bases and J by 5 bases, with 16 bases left in between. CDR1 is GTSNPN, CDR2 SVGIG, per germline (reference sequence). This CDR3 is 16 amino acids long. In DNA, the CDR3 is TGTGCCTGGAGTGTACGGGGGACAGTCGAAACCGGGGAGCTGTTTTTT. It specifies CAWSVRGTVETGELFF.

This sequence joins TRBV19 and TRBJ1-5; the D gene is possibly TRBD1 (6 bases). The CDR3 has 14 residues. Trimming pared 4 bases from V and 4 bases from J, leaving 11 bases between. Germline V lookup: CDR1 LNHDA, CDR2 SQIVND (reference sequence). In nucleotides, the CDR3 is TGTGCCAGTAGTACATCAACAGGGAATCAGCCCCAGCATTTT. Its protein product is CASSTSTGNQPQHF.

This chain joins TRBV4-3 and TRBJ2-3; TRBD2 agrees at 7 bases. Germline CDR1 and CDR2: LGHNA and YSLEER. The CDR3 runs 15 residues. The J segment lost 6 bases and the V segment lost 3 bases, leaving 9 bases of the junction unmatched. CDR3 sequence: CASSQRENLADTQYF. CDR3 nucleotides: TGCGCCAGCAGCCAGCGGGAGAATTTGGCGGATACGCAGTATTTT.

The chain employs TRBV6-4 and TRBJ2-3, with 7 bases that match TRBD2. Germline values: CDR1 MRHNA, CDR2 SNTAGT. With 4 bases clipped from V and 4 bases from J, the junction kept 5 bases outside the gene matches. The CDR3 sequence is 14 residues long. The CDR3 DNA is TGTGCCAGCAGTGTAAGCGGGGAATCAGATACGCAGTATTTT. It specifies CASSVSGESDTQYF.

The chain has TRBV12-3 or TRBV12-4 and TRBJ2-7; no reliable D call. Trimming stripped 3 bases from V and 1 base from J, with 4 bases between. This CDR3 has 12 amino acids. CDR3 sequence reads: CASSFGSYEQYF. Written as DNA, the CDR3 is TGTGCCAGCAGTTTTGGGTCCTACGAGCAGTACTTC.

The chain has TRBV7-2 and TRBJ2-3; 7 nucleotides align to TRBD2. Unmatched junction bases numbered 13, after V lost 6 bases and J lost 7 bases. Germline CDR1 reads SGHTA; CDR2 reads FQGNSA. This CDR3 comprises 15 residues. The CDR3, as DNA: TGTGCCAGCAGTCCAAGAGCGGGGTTTAGGAATACGCAGTATTTT. Protein sequence: CASSPRAGFRNTQYF.

The rearrangement links TRBV2 to TRBJ2-5; the match to TRBD1 covers 11 bases. J gave up 2 bases and V 6 bases, and 2 bases lay outside the gene matches. The CDR3 totals 14 residues. In germline, CDR1 is SNHLY, CDR2 FYNNEI. CDR3 in amino acids: CASRWDRGQETQYF. The CDR3 bases are TGTGCCAGCAGATGGGACAGGGGGCAAGAGACCCAGTACTTC.

This clone appeared a single time. J is TRBJ1-5 and V is TRBV5-1, with TRBD1 matching over 8 bases. CDR1 and CDR2 (germline): SGHRS, YFSETQ. This CDR3 comprises 14 residues. Germline trimming cut 4 bases from V and 7 bases from J; bases unmatched to any gene: 7. CDR3 coding DNA: TGCGCCAGCAGCGCCACAGGGGGGGCACAGCCCCAGCATTTT. Translation: CASSATGGAQPQHF.

The table lists this clone with a count of one. This chain uses TRBV7-9 with TRBJ2-1; D unclear. The CDR3 has 15 amino acids. V was clipped by 4 bases and J by 0 bases, with 10 bases between them. Germline V gene data show CDR1 as SEHNR and CDR2 as FQNEAQ (reference sequence). CDR3 residues: CASSSGYSSYNEQFF. The CDR3 DNA reads TGTGCCAGCAGCTCGGGTTATAGCTCCTACAATGAGCAGTTCTTC.

About this clone: Other DNA sequences in the sample encode the same CDR3. This chain uses TRBV5-1 with TRBJ1-3; D remains ambiguous. CDR1 and CDR2 from the germline V gene are SGHRS and YFSETQ. Trimming removed 2 bases at V and 6 bases at J, with 9 bases between. This CDR3 is built from 13 residues. Here the CDR3 DNA reads TGCGCCAGCAGCTTAGGTGGGGAAAACACCATATATTTT. This gives the protein CASSLGGENTIYF.

J is TRBJ1-2 and V is TRBV14; D is perhaps TRBD1 (5 bases). The CDR3 length is 15 residues. The V gene lost 4 bases and the J gene lost 4 bases, with 16 bases spanning the gap. CDR1 and CDR2 (germline): SGHDN, FVKESK. CDR3 in amino acids: CASSPLGGMVYGYTF. CDR3 nucleotide sequence: TGTGCCAGCAGCCCCCTTGGGGGGATGGTCTATGGCTACACCTTC.

This chain connects TRBV6-5 to TRBJ1-4; D possibly corresponds to TRBD1 (6 bases). Germline V gene lookup returns CDR1 MNHEY and CDR2 SVGAGI. This CDR3 contains 15 residues. Deletions cut 4 bases from V and 14 bases from J, with 23 bases between. For the CDR3, the DNA is TGTGCCAGCAGTTCTCAAAAGTCGGGGGAAAGGGGGCTGTTTTTT. Protein product: CASSSQKSGERGLFF.

V is TRBV5-1 and J is TRBJ2-5; 9 nucleotides align to TRBD2. There are 15 residues in the CDR3. Germline V gene sequence: CDR1 SGHRS, CDR2 YFSETQ. V dropped 7 bases and J dropped 7; count of bases not matched to a gene: 14. The CDR3 DNA is TGCGCCAGCTCCACCGGGACTAGCCTTGCGGGGACCCAGTACTTC. Its translation is CASSTGTSLAGTQYF.

The J gene is TRBJ2-1, the V gene TRBV6-2 or TRBV6-3; no clear D gene. This CDR3 is built from 18 residues. V lost 7 bases and J 0 bases, leaving 22 bases between the germline ends. Germline V gives CDR1 MNHEY, CDR2 SVGEGT. The CDR3 reads CASNPEAIPSSSYNEQFF. CDR3 bases: TGTGCCAGCAACCCTGAGGCGATACCCTCGAGCTCCTACAATGAGCAGTTCTTC.

The chain has TRBV10-3 and TRBJ1-6; weak D call: TRBD1 (6 bases). The germline V and J ends were trimmed by 0 bases and 7 bases, with 13 bases remaining between them. CDR3 length: 16 amino acids. Germline V gives CDR1 ENHRY, CDR2 SYGVKD. The CDR3 reads CAISESGQGRNSPLHF. The CDR3 bases are TGTGCCATCAGTGAGTCAGGCCAGGGGCGGAATTCACCCCTCCACTTT.

V and J are TRBV19 and TRBJ1-1; 9 nucleotides line up with TRBD1. CDR1 is LNHDA and CDR2 is SQIVND in the germline V gene (reference sequence). V shed 6 bases, J shed 6 bases, and the junction held 5 bases outside the gene matches. The CDR3 covers 13 residues. DNA for the CDR3: TGTGCCAGTAGGAGCCGACAGGGGGCTGAAGCTTTCTTT. It specifies CASRSRQGAEAFF.